Presented here are 26 T cell receptor beta chains from one specimen sequenced in a study of T cell changes during pregnancy in multiple sclerosis. Profiled with immunoSEQ multiplex PCR; TCRdb holds only in-frame clones, not every one. The data contain about 24,000 clones, around nine tenths of them seen just once; the ten biggest clones take up 0.95% to 1.3%. Material: CD4+ T cells from peripheral blood mononuclear cells, obtained in the second trimester of pregnancy. Every receptor here comes from a female donor in good health, enrolled as a control in a pregnancy study.

The chain recombines TRBV7-3 with TRBJ2-1; 12 bases are shared with TRBD2. The J segment lost 6 bases and the V segment lost 5 bases, leaving 5 bases of the junction unmatched. Germline V CDR1 and CDR2: SGHTA, FQGTGA. This CDR3 region has 15 residues. The CDR3 sequence is CASSPWGLAGNEQFF. CDR3 DNA sequence: TGTGCCAGCAGCCCCTGGGGACTAGCGGGCAATGAGCAGTTCTTC.

The J gene is TRBJ2-5, the V gene TRBV19; the D gene is possibly TRBD2 (6 bases). The CDR3 length is 14 residues. The germline V gene has CDR1 LNHDA and CDR2 SQIVND (reference sequence). V dropped 5 bases and J dropped 4 bases, with 14 bases sitting between them. CDR3 in amino acids: CASSSRAGGETQYF. The CDR3 DNA reads as TGTGCCAGTAGTTCCAGGGCCGGGGGAGAGACCCAGTACTTC.

The V gene is TRBV9, the J gene TRBJ1-4; 10 bases line up with TRBD1. The ends lost 2 bases at V and 8 bases at J; junction bases unmatched: 6. Germline V gene sequence: CDR1 SGDLS, CDR2 YYNGEE. The CDR3 totals 15 residues. The DNA of the CDR3 is TGTGCCAGCAGCGTGACCGGGACAGGGGTAGAAAAACTGTTTTTT. Translation: CASSVTGTGVEKLFF.

CDR3: CSVEDSGGEAFF. CDR3 nucleotide sequence: TGCAGCGTTGAAGATTCAGGAGGGGAAGCTTTCTTT. J is TRBJ1-1 and V is TRBV29-1, with D uncertain. The V end lost 0 bases, the J end lost 8 bases, and 10 bases lay between the germline ends. This CDR3 spans 12 amino acids. The germline V gene has CDR1 SQVTM and CDR2 ANQGSEA.

This clone was counted a single time. The chain uses TRBV10-3 and TRBJ1-1, with D possibly TRBD1 on 5 matching bases. This CDR3 spans 16 amino acids. Germline CDR1 ENHRY, CDR2 SYGVKD. V was cut by 5 bases and J by 5 bases, with 21 bases left in between. The CDR3 DNA follows: TGTGCCATCAGTCCGGGGGGGGGTCTTGGATTTACTGAAGCTTTCTTT. This translates into CAISPGGGLGFTEAFF.

This clone qualifies as medium-sized. V gene TRBV19 combines with J gene TRBJ1-2; 9 bases fit TRBD1. The junction had 8 bases not matched to a gene; V was cut back by 6 bases and J by 9 bases. CDR3 length equals 13 residues. In germline, CDR1 is LNHDA, CDR2 SQIVND (reference sequence). Written as DNA, the CDR3 is TGTGCCAGTAGGGGATTTGGACAGGGGCGCTACACCTTC. Protein product: CASRGFGQGRYTF.

The chain combines TRBV28 with TRBJ1-1, with D tentatively TRBD1 (6 bases). The CDR3 is made up of 12 amino acids. Between the trimmed V and J ends, which lost 6 bases and 5 bases, there was a span of 10 bases. The germline V gene encodes CDR1 MDHEN and CDR2 SYDVKM. In nucleotides, the CDR3 is TGTGCCAGCAGACTGCAGGGGACTGAAGCTTTCTTT. Protein: CASRLQGTEAFF.

The chain uses TRBV2 and TRBJ2-7, with D possibly matching TRBD2 (6 bases). The germline V and J ends were trimmed by 7 bases and 0 bases, with 13 bases remaining between them. CDR3 length: 14 amino acids. The germline gives CDR1 SNHLY, CDR2 FYNNEI. The CDR3 nucleotides read TGTGCCAGCAACGGGCGGGGCTCCTCCTACGAGCAGTACTTC. Its protein is CASNGRGSSYEQYF.

This rearrangement joins TRBV6-1 to TRBJ1-6, with D perhaps matching TRBD1 (6 bases). The CDR3 totals 13 residues. Per the germline V gene, CDR1 is MNHNS and CDR2 is SASEGT. The V end was cut by 3 bases, the J end by 9 bases, with 9 bases between. The CDR3 sequence: CASSDGQPSPLHF. The CDR3 DNA reads TGTGCCAGCAGTGACGGACAGCCTTCACCCCTCCACTTT.

The chain joins TRBV28 to TRBJ2-7; maybe TRBD1 (6 bases). This CDR3 is built from 14 residues. In germline, CDR1 is MDHEN, CDR2 SYDVKM. Trimming took 7 bases from V and 2 from J, leaving 15 bases between them. The CDR3 sequence: CASTSGTRAYEQYF. CDR3 DNA: TGTGCCAGCACCTCCGGGACAAGAGCCTACGAGCAGTACTTC.

A single count supports this clone. The chain combines TRBV18 with TRBJ1-2; no reliable D call. V was clipped by 3 bases and J by 0 bases, with 8 bases between them. The CDR3 has 14 amino acids. CDR1 and CDR2 from the germline V gene are KGHSH and LQKENI. CDR3 residues: CASSPLIANYGYTF. CDR3 nucleotide sequence: TGTGCCAGCTCACCGCTCATAGCTAACTATGGCTACACCTTC.

The chain couples TRBV6-5 to TRBJ1-1; 7 bases line up with TRBD1. V lost 4 bases, J lost 10 bases, and 6 bases stayed unmatched. Germline CDR1 MNHEY, CDR2 SVGAGI. The CDR3 is made up of 12 amino acids. The DNA of the CDR3 is TGTGCCAGCAGTTCAGGGGGACGGGGAGCTTTCTTT. It is translated as CASSSGGRGAFF.

This rearrangement joins TRBV7-9 to TRBJ1-2; 8 positions agree with TRBD1. The ends lost 2 bases at V and 2 bases at J; junction bases unmatched: 4. CDR1 SEHNR and CDR2 FQNEAQ come from the germline V gene (reference sequence). The CDR3 consists of 15 residues. The CDR3 is CASSLQGARNYGYTF. In DNA, the CDR3 is TGTGCCAGCAGCTTACAGGGGGCGCGGAACTATGGCTACACCTTC. Drawing the rest from reference TRBV7-9 and TRBJ1-2, the complete variable domain is DTGVSQNPRHKITKRGQNVTFRCDPISEHNRLYWYRQTLGQGPEFLTYFQNEAQLEKSRLLSDRFSAERPKGSFSTLEIQRTEQGDSAMYLCASSLQGARNYGYTFGSGTRLTVV.

The V call is TRBV19, the J call TRBJ2-2, with 8 bases lining up with TRBD1. CDR1 is LNHDA, CDR2 SQIVND, per germline (reference sequence). The V gene end was trimmed by 5 bases and the J gene end by 1 base; junction bases not matched to a gene: 12. The CDR3 covers 18 residues. The CDR3 nucleotides read TGTGCCAGTAGTTATACGTCGCCAGGGACAGGGAACACCGGGGAGCTGTTTTTT. It encodes CASSYTSPGTGNTGELFF.

This clone was detected a few times. This chain joins TRBV27 and TRBJ1-5; 8 positions agree with TRBD1. The CDR3 length is 14 residues. The J segment lost 5 bases and the V segment lost 6 bases, leaving 6 bases of the junction unmatched. Germline V lookup: CDR1 MNHEY, CDR2 SMNVEV (reference sequence). For the CDR3, the DNA is TGTGCCAGCAGACCTACAGGGGGGCATCAGCCCCAGCATTTT. Translating it yields CASRPTGGHQPQHF.

As for this clone: A much bigger clone sits one base away, suggesting this may be a read error. V gene TRBV28 combines with J gene TRBJ2-3; 9 bases are shared with TRBD2. The CDR3 is 14 amino acids. Germline CDR1 MDHEN, CDR2 SYDVKM. The trim removed 2 bases at V and 11 bases at J, leaving 8 bases unmatched. As DNA, the CDR3 is TGTGCCAGCAGTTTAGTAGCGGGAGCCGGTATGCAGTATTTT. It translates to CASSLVAGAGMQYF.

The chain uses TRBV5-1 and TRBJ1-2; a possible D gene is TRBD1 (6 bases). Trimming left V 1 base short and J 6 bases short, with 10 bases between. The CDR3 contains 13 residues. The germline V gene has CDR1 SGHRS and CDR2 YFSETQ. The CDR3 here is CASSLLQGHGYTF. The CDR3 nucleotides are TGCGCCAGCAGCTTGTTACAGGGACATGGCTACACCTTC.

The chain uses TRBV6-5 and TRBJ2-7; 7 nucleotides align to TRBD1. In germline, CDR1 is MNHEY, CDR2 SVGAGI. This CDR3 is 15 amino acids long. V was pared by 6 bases and J by 0 bases, with 8 bases of the junction left unmatched. The CDR3 is CASRDLTGSSYEQYF. For the CDR3, the DNA is TGTGCCAGCAGAGACCTGACAGGGAGCTCCTACGAGCAGTACTTC.

In this sample, this clone is medium-sized. J is TRBJ2-7 and V is TRBV12-5; D perhaps matches TRBD2 (7 bases). V was pared by 1 base and J by 6 bases, with 16 bases between. Germline lookup yields CDR1 LGHNT and CDR2 FRNRAP. There are 15 residues in the CDR3. The CDR3 DNA reads TGTGCTAGTGGTTTGGCCCTGAGGGGGGGTAGCGAGCAGTACTTC. Translating gives CASGLALRGGSEQYF.

This chain connects TRBV28 to TRBJ1-3; 9 bases fit TRBD1. The CDR3 totals 17 residues. The germline CDR1 and CDR2 sequences are MDHEN and SYDVKM. V lost 5 bases and J lost 4; bases outside the gene matches: 12. The CDR3 DNA reads TGTGCCAGCAGTCTCACCGGGACAGGGAACGTCGGAAACACCATATATTTT. Protein product: CASSLTGTGNVGNTIYF.

This sequence joins TRBV5-6 and TRBJ1-2; no definite D call. Trimming took off 1 base at V and 1 base at J, with 23 bases between the two ends. The CDR3 is 19 amino acids. CDR1 SGHDT and CDR2 YYEEEE come from the germline V gene. The CDR3 nucleotides are TGTGCCAGCAGCTTGACTTTTCCGGGGAACCCATCCTTTAACTATGGCTACACCTTC. Its translation: CASSLTFPGNPSFNYGYTF.

This clone was seen just once. The V call is TRBV25-1, the J call TRBJ2-3; D gene unclear. CDR3 length: 14 amino acids. Germline V CDR1 and CDR2: MGHDK, SYGVNS. V lost 3 bases and J lost 1, with 8 bases in between. CDR3 coding DNA: TGTGCCAGCAGTGACCAAAGCGGCACAGATACGCAGTATTTT. Its translation: CASSDQSGTDTQYF. The whole variable domain, remainder taken from reference TRBV25-1 and TRBJ2-3, is EADIYQTPRYLVIGTGKKITLECSQTMGHDKMYWYQQDPGMELHLIHYSYGVNSTEKGDLSSESTVSRIRTEHFPLTLESARPSHTSQYLCASSDQSGTDTQYFGPGTRLTVL.

The chain employs TRBV2 and TRBJ2-7, with 8 nucleotides matching TRBD1. The CDR3 has 14 amino acids. Germline V CDR1 and CDR2: SNHLY, FYNNEI. V shed 5 bases and J 6 bases; nucleotides not matched to a gene: 9. The CDR3 is CASSRQGKTSEQYF. The CDR3 nucleotides read TGTGCCAGCAGTCGACAGGGGAAGACCTCCGAGCAGTACTTC. The whole variable domain, remainder taken from reference TRBV2 and TRBJ2-7, is EPEVTQTPSHQVTQMGQEVILRCVPISNHLYFYWYRQILGQKVEFLVSFYNNEISEKSEIFDDQFSVERPDGSNFTLKIRSTKLEDSAMYFCASSRQGKTSEQYFGPGTRLTVT.

This chain links TRBV7-2 with TRBJ1-2, with TRBD1 as a possible D gene (5 bases). The CDR3 is 14 amino acids. The V end lost 5 bases, the J end lost 3 bases, and 13 bases lay between the germline ends. Germline V gives CDR1 SGHTA, CDR2 FQGNSA. The CDR3 sequence is CASSPAGGYYGYTF. In DNA form, the CDR3 reads TGTGCCAGCAGCCCCGCTGGGGGGTACTATGGCTACACCTTC. The whole variable domain, filled in from reference TRBV7-2 and TRBJ1-2, reads GAGVSQSPSNKVTEKGKDVELRCDPISGHTALYWYRQSLGQGLEFLIYFQGNSAPDKSGLPSDRFSAERTGGSVSTLTIQRTQQEDSAVYLCASSPAGGYYGYTFGSGTRLTVV.

The chain combines TRBV6-4 with TRBJ2-1; 10 positions match TRBD2. Germline V gene sequence: CDR1 MRHNA, CDR2 SNTAGT. The CDR3 covers 15 residues. The V and J ends lost 3 bases and 5 bases, in that order; junction bases with no gene match: 4. CDR3 in DNA: TGTGCCAGCAGTGAACTAGCGGGGACTAACAATGAGCAGTTCTTC. Its protein is CASSELAGTNNEQFF.

The rearrangement uses TRBV2 and TRBJ1-1; D is possibly TRBD1 (5 bases). The CDR3 sequence is 17 residues long. The germline V gene encodes CDR1 SNHLY and CDR2 FYNNEI. Trimming cost V 2 bases and J 1 base, with 17 bases left between them. This CDR3 reads CASSERPGGGWNTEAFF. The CDR3 DNA sequence: TGTGCCAGCAGTGAAAGGCCCGGGGGGGGTTGGAACACTGAAGCTTTCTTT.